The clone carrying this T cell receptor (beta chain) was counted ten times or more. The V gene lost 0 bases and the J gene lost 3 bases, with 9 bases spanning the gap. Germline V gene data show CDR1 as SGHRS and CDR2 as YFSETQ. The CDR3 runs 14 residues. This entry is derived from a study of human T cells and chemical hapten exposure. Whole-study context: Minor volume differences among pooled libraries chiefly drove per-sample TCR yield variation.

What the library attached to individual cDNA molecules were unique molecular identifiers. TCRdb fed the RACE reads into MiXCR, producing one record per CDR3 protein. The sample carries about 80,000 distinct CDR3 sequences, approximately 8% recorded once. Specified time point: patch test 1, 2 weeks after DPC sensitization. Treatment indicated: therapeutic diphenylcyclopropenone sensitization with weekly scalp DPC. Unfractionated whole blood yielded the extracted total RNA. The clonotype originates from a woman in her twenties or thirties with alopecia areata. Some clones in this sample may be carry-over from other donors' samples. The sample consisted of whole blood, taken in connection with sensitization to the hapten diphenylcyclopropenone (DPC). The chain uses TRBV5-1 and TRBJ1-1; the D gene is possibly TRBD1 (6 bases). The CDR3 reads CASSLVGQYTEAFF. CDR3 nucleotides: TGCGCCAGCAGCTTGGTCGGACAGTACACTGAAGCTTTCTTT.